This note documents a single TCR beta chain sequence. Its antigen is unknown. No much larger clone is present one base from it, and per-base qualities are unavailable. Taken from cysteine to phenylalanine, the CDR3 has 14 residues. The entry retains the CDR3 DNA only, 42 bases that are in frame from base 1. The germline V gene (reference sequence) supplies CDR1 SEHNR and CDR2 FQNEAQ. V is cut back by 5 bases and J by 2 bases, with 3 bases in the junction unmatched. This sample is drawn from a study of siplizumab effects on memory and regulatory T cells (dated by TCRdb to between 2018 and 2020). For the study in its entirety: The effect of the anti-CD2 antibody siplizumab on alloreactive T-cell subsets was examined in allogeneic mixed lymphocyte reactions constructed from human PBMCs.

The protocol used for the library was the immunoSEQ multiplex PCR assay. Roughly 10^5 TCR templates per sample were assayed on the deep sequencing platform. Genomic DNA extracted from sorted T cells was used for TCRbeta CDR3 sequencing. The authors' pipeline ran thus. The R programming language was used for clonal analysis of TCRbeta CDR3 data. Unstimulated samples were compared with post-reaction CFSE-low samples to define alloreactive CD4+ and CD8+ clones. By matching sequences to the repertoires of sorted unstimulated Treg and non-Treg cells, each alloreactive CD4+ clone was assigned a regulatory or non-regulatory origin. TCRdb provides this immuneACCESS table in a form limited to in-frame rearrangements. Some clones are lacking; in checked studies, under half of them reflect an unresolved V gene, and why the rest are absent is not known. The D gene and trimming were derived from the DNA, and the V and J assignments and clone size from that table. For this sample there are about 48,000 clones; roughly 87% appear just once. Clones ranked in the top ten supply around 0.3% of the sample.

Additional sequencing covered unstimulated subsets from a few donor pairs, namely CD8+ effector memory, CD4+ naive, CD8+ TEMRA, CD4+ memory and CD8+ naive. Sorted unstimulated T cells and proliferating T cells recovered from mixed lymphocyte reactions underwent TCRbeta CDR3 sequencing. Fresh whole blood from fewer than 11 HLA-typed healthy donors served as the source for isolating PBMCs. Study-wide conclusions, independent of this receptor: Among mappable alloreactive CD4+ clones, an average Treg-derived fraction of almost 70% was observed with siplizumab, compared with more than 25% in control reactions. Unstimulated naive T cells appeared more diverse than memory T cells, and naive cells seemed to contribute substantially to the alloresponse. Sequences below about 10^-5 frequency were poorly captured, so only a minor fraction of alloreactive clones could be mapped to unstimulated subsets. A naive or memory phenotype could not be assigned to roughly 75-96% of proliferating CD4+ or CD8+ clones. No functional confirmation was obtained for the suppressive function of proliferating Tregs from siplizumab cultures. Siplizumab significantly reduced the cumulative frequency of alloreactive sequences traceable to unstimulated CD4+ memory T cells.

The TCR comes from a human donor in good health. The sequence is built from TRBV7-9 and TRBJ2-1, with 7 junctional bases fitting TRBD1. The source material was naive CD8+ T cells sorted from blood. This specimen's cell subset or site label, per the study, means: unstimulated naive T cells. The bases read TGTGCCAGCAGCCTCGGGACAGCCTACAATGAGCAGTTCTTC. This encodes CASSLGTAYNEQFF.